In this sample, the clone carrying this TCR beta chain turned up a few times. Its target is unknown. Healthy Caucasian donors formed the entire cohort. These data come from a study of identical twins. The CDR3 has 17 amino acids. Per germline, CDR1 MNHNS and CDR2 SASEGT. Trimming took 5 bases from V and 2 from J; bases not matched to a gene: 9. General study findings and limits: It was cross-sectional statistical analysis, not following the same donors, that the conclusions relied on.

Using its own MiXCR run on the 5' RACE reads, TCRdb lists one record per CDR3 protein. The repertoire includes 600,000 to 700,000 distinct CDR3 sequences, 20% to 25% of them detected once, and about 4.5% sits in the top ten. These records were also assigned to another study, of T cells expressing NK-cell markers. As reported in that work: Sorted T-cell subsets CD3+CD56+NKG2C+, CD3+CD56+NKG2C- and CD3+CD56-NKG2C+ were TCR beta-sequenced.

This chain links TRBV6-1 with TRBJ2-2; the match to TRBD1 covers 9 bases. Sequenced sample: PBMCs. This receptor was obtained from a woman between 18 and 30 years old in good health. The CDR3 nucleotides are TGTGCCAGCAGTACCATCGGACAGGGGTATAACACCGGGGAGCTGTTTTTT. This sequence encodes CASSTIGQGYNTGELFF.